These T cell receptor beta chains were read from a single sample in a study of vaccination effects on CD4 cells after COVID-19. These TCRs are of unknown antigen specificity. TCRdb's copy holds only in-frame clones and misses some; the assay was immunoSEQ multiplex PCR. Among around 37,000 clones listed, just under 75% were seen once. The source material was CD4+ T cells from PBMCs cultured with a peptide pool, sampled before COVID-19 vaccination. These receptors all stem from a human donor who had a prior SARS-CoV-2 infection. The CDR3 runs from the conserved cysteine through the conserved F or W. The D gene is left open where the match is weak.

TRBV18,.,CASLSSYNSPLHF
TRBV9,.,CASSVSGHSSGNTIYF
TRBV18,TRBD2,CASSRTKAGGPETQYF
TRBV7-3,TRBD2,CASSRKGGEAKETQYF
TRBV5-1,.,CASSLGQLINTEAFF
TRBV5-1,TRBD1,CASNIQGGFGEKLFF
TRBV28,.,CASSRDRNQPQHF
TRBV7-9,.,CASSLVGGPQPQHF
TRBV10-3,TRBD1,CAIRAQGAGTDTQYF
TRBV7-9,TRBD1,CASSPPGQGASYEQYF
TRBV19,.,CASSIVGGGPRNEQFF
TRBV11-2,.,CASSLEPAGDFGYTF
TRBV6-2/TRBV6-3,.,CASSYSRTEAFGTQYF
TRBV5-1,.,CASSPLRLGWDEQYF
TRBV6-5,.,CASFARLSGELFF
TRBV29-1,TRBD1,CSADRGSDTQYF
TRBV11-3,.,CASSELQGGYEQYF
TRBV2,TRBD2,CARSGGAVDTQYF
TRBV21-1,.,CASSKLHREGTAKNIQYF
TRBV5-1,.,CASSLGEIYNEQFF
TRBV5-1,.,CASSLEPRGFQETQYF
TRBV2,.,CASSGQLQGPGAF
TRBV19,.,CASSITTDNEKLFF
TRBV5-1,.,CASSLDPGNYGYTF
TRBV2,.,CASSAQGNTEAFF
TRBV11-2,TRBD2,CASSSPTGLAVLRQYF
TRBV6-4,.,CASTEDSSHSYEQYF
TRBV6-5,.,CASSRQELYNEQFF
TRBV27,.,CASSLRRNTEAFF
TRBV6-5,.,CASSDRGSSYEQYF
TRBV7-9,.,CASSLAATNTEAFF
TRBV7-3,TRBD2,CASSQLAGKDTQYF
TRBV19,.,CASSTDRQETQYF
TRBV4-1,.,CASSQDWGITGELFF
TRBV29-1,TRBD1,CSAVRDRGNTEAFF
TRBV5-4,.,CASSPTGGNTIYF
TRBV20-1,TRBD2,CSASGAGAYNEQFF
TRBV5-4,TRBD2,CASSHGLAGIGNEQFF
TRBV2,.,CASPGGGSTTDTQYF
TRBV23-1,TRBD1,CASSHFGTAIYEQYF
TRBV2,.,CASSPDGPYEQYF
TRBV5-1,.,CASSSVGGKGSEQYF
TRBV18,TRBD1,CASSPYPLRTGSYEQYF
TRBV24-1,.,CATAPGLKFGGSNQPQHF
TRBV5-6,TRBD1,CASTRQGEAFF
TRBV2,.,CASSDPRNNEKLFF
TRBV9,.,CASSVDPMSWGNTEAFF
TRBV30,.,CAWCPPESVGADTQYF
TRBV5-1,TRBD1,CASSLEGARGANVLTF
TRBV3-1/TRBV3-2,.,CASSQGPEGRVASQPQHF
TRBV4-1,.,CASRPLLVGNTEAFF
TRBV18,.,CASSPEIYEQYF
TRBV6-5,.,CASSFAQNTGELFF
TRBV12-1,.,CASSLRRDLSSGANVLTF
TRBV7-2,.,CASSFSNYGYTF